This TCR beta chain was identified during a study of metastatic and nonmetastatic thyroid tumors. Study at large: Repertoire comparison spanned blood and tumor or nodule tissue of malignant and benign thyroid patients.

Treatment of any kind had been given to no patient before thyroid surgery. In the original workflow: Between-group CDR3 differences, defined by clinicopathological status, yielded a distant-metastasis classifier for papillary thyroid cancer. With MiXCR, TCRdb called clones anew from the PCR reads. What appears here as the V and J calls and clone size reflects TCRdb's work, not the paper's. The sample has 20,000 to 25,000 clones, approximately 19% seen once; the top ten hold about 26%. The CDR3 extends over 15 amino acids. Comment on this clone: Antigen: not known. The germline gene is not matched at one end of the junction; a read error may be the cause.

Notes on the study in general: A significant increase in TCR beta diversity was reportedly seen in malignant thyroid tumors relative to benign nodules, in blood and tumor.

The sequence was collected from a female donor with papillary thyroid cancer or a benign thyroid nodule (not recorded which). Some clones in this sample may be carry-over from other donors' samples. The V gene is TRBV12-3 or TRBV12-4, the J gene TRBJ1-5; TRBD1 might be the D (6 bases). The sequenced sample consisted of blood. The CDR3 DNA reads as TGTGCCAGCAGTTTATATAAGGGGGTAGGGCAGCCCAAGCATTTT. This sequence encodes CASSLYKGVGQPKHF.